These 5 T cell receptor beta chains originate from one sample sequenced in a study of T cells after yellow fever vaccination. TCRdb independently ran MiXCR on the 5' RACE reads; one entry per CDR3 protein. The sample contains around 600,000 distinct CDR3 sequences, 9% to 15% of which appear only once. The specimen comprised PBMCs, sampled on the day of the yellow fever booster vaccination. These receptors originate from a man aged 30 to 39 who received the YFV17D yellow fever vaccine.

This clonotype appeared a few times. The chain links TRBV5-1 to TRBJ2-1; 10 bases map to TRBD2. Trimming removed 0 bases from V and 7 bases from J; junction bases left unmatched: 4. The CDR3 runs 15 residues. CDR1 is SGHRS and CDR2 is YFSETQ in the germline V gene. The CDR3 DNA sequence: TGCGCCAGCAGCTTGGCTAGCGGGAGTTTGAATGAGCAGTTCTTC. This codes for CASSLASGSLNEQFF.

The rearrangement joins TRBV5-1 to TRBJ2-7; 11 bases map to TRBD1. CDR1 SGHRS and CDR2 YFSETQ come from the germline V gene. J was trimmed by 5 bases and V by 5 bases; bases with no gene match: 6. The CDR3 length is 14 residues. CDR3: CASSGQGAIHEQYF. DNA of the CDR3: TGCGCCAGCAGTGGACAGGGGGCGATCCACGAGCAGTACTTC.

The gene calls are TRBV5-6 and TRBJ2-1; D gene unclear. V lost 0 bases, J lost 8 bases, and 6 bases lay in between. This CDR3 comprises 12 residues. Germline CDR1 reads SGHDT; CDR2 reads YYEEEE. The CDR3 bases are TGTGCCAGCAGCTTGGTAACGTATGAGCAGTTCTTC. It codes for CASSLVTYEQFF.

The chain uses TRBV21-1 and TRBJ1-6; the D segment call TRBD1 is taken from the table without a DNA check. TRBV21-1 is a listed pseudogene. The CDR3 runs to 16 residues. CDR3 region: CASSDVTDRGNSPLHF. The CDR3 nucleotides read TGTGCCAGCAGCGATGTAACGGACAGGGGTAACTCACCCCTCCACTTT.

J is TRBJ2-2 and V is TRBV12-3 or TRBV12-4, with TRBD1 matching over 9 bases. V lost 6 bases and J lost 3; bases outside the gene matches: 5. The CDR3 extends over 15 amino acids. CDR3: CASRGQGIHTGELFF. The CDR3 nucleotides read TGTGCCAGCAGGGGACAGGGAATTCACACCGGGGAGCTGTTTTTT.